This TCR beta chain was captured in a study of shared clonotypes between healthy human individuals (dated by TCRdb to the early 2020s). About the investigation overall: The cohort comprised a couple of women and a few men aged 18 to 49 years. For each donor, CD4 naive and CD4 memory were each given three plates, CD8 naive was given two plates, and CD8 memory was given one plate. To estimate repertoire size and how much clonotype sharing occurs between individuals, the study deeply sequenced the blood TCR repertoires of about five healthy adults. Libraries were prepared and TCR repertoires were sequenced by different laboratories using diverse techniques, in order to increase sequencing depth and limit assay-specific biases. Between about 0.8 and 8.9 billion PBMCs per donor were obtained by leukapheresis. Results and caveats for the whole study, not just this receptor: Because the study included a small number of donors, the genetic and exposure-history diversity represented was limited. Higher generation probabilities were observed for clonotypes shared by all four sorted-subset donors than for non-shared clonotypes. When a handful of donors were compared, the shared fraction of clonotypes was around 4.6% for naive CD4, roughly 3.3% for naive CD8, roughly 2.3% for memory CD4, and about 0.36% for memory CD8. Based on pairwise subsampling, the degree of clonotype sharing among donors was expected to be affected by sequencing depth. Sampling was restricted to blood, and TCR repertoires in tissue are likely to differ from TCR repertoires in blood. Naive subsets generally had larger estimated clonotype richness than memory subsets. Incomplete sequencing was indicated by rarefaction of sorted-subset datasets, despite the large sequencing depth.

The donors were healthy, HIV-negative adults who had no recently reported acute infections or vaccinations. Every donor was a Caucasian adult living in Nashville, Tennessee, USA. Magnetic negative selection was used to enrich CD4+ T cells, after which naive cells were positively selected on CD45RA and the negative fraction became the memory subset. Blood was collected by leukapheresis, and PBMCs were isolated by Ficoll-Histopaque density gradient centrifugation and then cryopreserved in liquid nitrogen vapor phase. Analytical flow cytometry was used to check the purity and quantity of each magnetically sorted T cell population. From each sorted fraction, genomic DNA was isolated and quantified by UV absorbance on a Nanodrop 2000c. This clone showed up just once. Its antigen remains unidentified. Base qualities are not at hand, and no much larger clone is one base apart. TCR CDR3 regions were amplified from genomic DNA by multiplex PCR using the deep immunoSEQ assay. Extracted genomic DNA from each cell subset was distributed evenly across all wells of several immunoSEQ 96-well plates, and each plate was treated as a replicate. For sorted subsets, roughly 0.2 ug genomic DNA, equal to tens of thousands of T cell genomes, was loaded into each replicate PCR. Purified libraries were measured with a Qubit 3.0 fluorometer, size-checked on a Bioanalyzer 2100, and measured again with the KAPA Library Quantification kit. Every immunoSEQ 96-well plate was sequenced on a dedicated single-read 150-cycle Illumina NextSeq 550 flow cell. The paper's processing steps were these. Because the immunoSEQ output held only junctional sequences and lacked quality scores, the filtering could not match the filtering applied to full-length reads. Sequences were annotated with PyIR, a Python wrapper for IgBLAST v1.9, using IMGT germline references to assign V/J genes and CDR3. Reads were removed for weak V/J assignments (E-value above 1e-6), missing CDR3, stop codons, out-of-frame junctions, or ambiguous translated residues. V3J clonotypes were defined as sequences sharing the same inferred V gene, J gene, and CDR3 amino acid sequence. The percentage overlap between two repertoires was calculated by dividing the number of shared unique clonotypes by the size of the smaller repertoire. Repertoire richness was assessed with RTK rarefaction, the Chao1 estimator, and Recon v2.1 estimates of unobserved clonotypes. Generation probabilities were computed with OLGA for all TCRbeta clonotypes obtained by the gDNA method from a few donors. TCRdb retrieved this table from immuneACCESS and kept in-frame rearrangements only. Not all clones are present; in checked studies, unresolved V genes account for under half, and no reason is known for the remainder. Clonal size and the V and J genes are those of that table, whereas D and trimming came from the DNA. The sample table lists some 2,400,000 clones, around 95% of them with a count of one. The ten largest make up about 0.13% of the sample.

The TCR originated in a young man in good health. The sequencing input was naive CD4+ T cells sorted from blood. The cell subset or site label here, explained by the study, means: CD45RA+ positively selected.

The sequenced DNA: TGTGCCAGCAGTTTTGAGAGCTCCTACGAGCAGTACTTC. The encoded protein is CASSFESSYEQYF. Here the chain combines TRBV6-6 and TRBJ2-7; the D gene is not confidently resolved. From the cysteine up to the phenylalanine, the CDR3 has a length of 13 residues. Solely the CDR3 DNA is kept, with 39 bases framed from the first base. The V end loses 4 bases and the J end loses 0 bases, and a stretch of 7 bases separates them. CDR1 MNHNY and CDR2 SVGAGI are derived from the germline V gene (reference sequence).